This T cell receptor beta chain comes out of a study of T cell repertoires in cytomegalovirus infection. Study-wide context: Epitope selection comprised recently identified HLA-C-restricted CMV epitopes and well-studied HLA-B-restricted CMV epitopes. It can be stated that public TCR beta signatures indicated CMV infection as well as a matching HLA type.

Findings and limits, study-wide: There were HLA-C-restricted CMV-specific TCR beta clonotypes dominating the ex vivo response.

TCRdb used MiXCR to reprocess the reads, holding one entry per CDR3 protein. The sample has a few hundred thousand distinct CDR3 sequences, 25% to 30% seen once; the top ten hold 20%. This clonotype was counted only a few times. Antigen: not known. The CDR3 runs to 15 residues. V was pared by 5 bases and J by 4 bases, with 8 bases of the junction left unmatched. Germline-derived CDR1 and CDR2 are SGHTA and FQGNSA. V is TRBV7-2 and J is TRBJ2-5, with 9 bases identical to TRBD1. The TCR comes from a human donor in good health (CMV status not recorded). Some clones in this sample may be carry-over from other donors' samples. Sequences were derived from cultured PBMCs, sampled from culture after CMV antigen stimulation. The DNA of the CDR3 is TGTGCCAGCAGCCCGTGGACAGGGGTGAGAGAGACCCAGTACTTC. Translating gives CASSPWTGVRETQYF.